This TCR beta chain appears in the sequencing data of a study of OX40 agonist ivuxolimab in advanced cancers. Background on the whole study: Ivuxolimab was an agonistic, fully human IgG2 monoclonal antibody directed against OX40 (CD134), a costimulatory receptor. Intravenous ivuxolimab was administered to patients every 2 weeks at six dose levels: 0.01, 0.1, 0.3, 1.5, 3 and 10 mg/kg. Among the approximately 50 dose-escalation patients, around 19 had hepatocellular carcinoma, around 15 melanoma, 9 renal cell carcinoma and 9 head and neck cancer. The dose-escalation cohort was almost 85% male with a mean age of approximately 60 years, ranging from roughly 20 to 85. Prior anti-PD-1, anti-PD-L1 or anti-CTLA-4 therapy was permitted, and approximately 39% of dose-escalation patients had received checkpoint inhibitors. Partial responses occurred in three dose-escalation patients, of whom one had hepatocellular carcinoma and two had cutaneous melanoma. The point of sequencing TCRbeta in the periphery was to test whether ivuxolimab changed TCR sequence diversity and drove clonal T-cell expansion. The paper covers the monotherapy dose-escalation part of the phase I ivuxolimab trial, which included N of about 56 patients. General findings and caveats noted by the study authors: Which antigens the clonally expanded peripheral T cells were specific for was not determined. Low levels of normalized T-cell clonal expansion were also shown by some nonresponding patients. After ivuxolimab, CD8+ T cells had more expanded clones than CD4+ T cells on average. At doses of 0.1 to 3.0 mg/kg, clonal expansion of both CD4+ and CD8+ T cells in blood was seen between baseline and week 6. In partial responders in the 0.1-3.0 mg/kg groups, normalized peripheral clonal expansion was found to be among the lowest, especially among CD8+ T cells.

Patients with a history of autoimmune disease or receiving systemic immunosuppression were excluded from the trial. In every dose cohort, peripheral blood was drawn for TCR sequencing at baseline, cycle 4 day 1, and cycle 7 day 1. The samples were taken from a phase I, first-in-human, multicenter, open-label dose-escalation trial of ivuxolimab. Adults with locally advanced or metastatic melanoma, renal cell, hepatocellular, or head and neck squamous cell carcinoma were enrolled in the trial. Before TCR sequencing, CD4+ and CD8+ T cells were separately sorted from peripheral blood. To note about this clone: Its antigen is currently not known. Per-base quality was not reported, and no clone a single base away is much larger than it.

To sequence the TCRbeta CDR3 region, genomic DNA was isolated from the sorted cells. The immunoSEQ Assay was used to sequence the TCRbeta CDR3 regions. Sourced from immuneACCESS, this table was stored by TCRdb with only in-frame sequences that have V and J called. A share of the clones is absent; for the studies checked, an unresolved V gene accounts for under half, and the remainder has no known explanation. Across this sample there are some 73,000 clones, with 86% seen only once. The ten largest make up roughly 8% of the sample. V is pared back by 0 bases and J by 2 bases, with 12 bases lying between the germline termini. Per the germline V gene (reference sequence), SGHNT is the CDR1 and YYREEE is the CDR2. The CDR3 runs 16 residues from the cysteine to the phenylalanine. Here the CDR3 DNA is all that survives: 48 bases in frame from base 1.

The chain uses TRBV5-4 and TRBJ1-3, with TRBD1 tentatively as D gene (5 bases match). The sequence came from an adult with an advanced solid tumor such as melanoma, head and neck, liver or kidney cancer. The material sequenced was CD4+ or CD8+ T cells sorted from blood, taken in a trial of the OX40 agonist ivuxolimab. This receptor has the CDR3 CASSLAQGNTGNTIYF. The DNA is TGTGCCAGCAGCTTGGCGCAGGGTAATACTGGAAACACCATATATTTT.